The clone carrying this T cell receptor beta chain was detected a few times. Its cognate antigen is unknown. Using its own MiXCR run on the 5' RACE reads, TCRdb lists one record per CDR3 protein. This sample has 550,000 to 650,000 distinct CDR3 sequences, with around 15% found just once. This record belongs to a study of T-cell memory formation after mild COVID-19. The study, taken as a whole, reports: Several responding clones turned up in pre-infection memory, indicating that cross-reactive memory may have taken part.

The ends were cut back, 7 bases at V and 0 bases at J, with 6 bases in the middle. The CDR3 totals 13 residues. Germline V gene sequence: CDR1 MNHEY, CDR2 SVGAGI. The gene calls are TRBV6-5 and TRBJ1-4; D gene uncertain. Material for sequencing was PBMCs or a T cell subset sorted from them (not recorded which). This clonotype originated in an adult woman who had mild COVID-19 (a few samples of this study predate the infection). Cell type and time point are not known. This chain's CDR3 is CASTFATNEKLFF. Here the CDR3 DNA reads TGTGCCAGCACGTTTGCAACTAATGAAAAACTGTTTTTT.